Listed here is a single T cell receptor beta chain. The target antigen is unknown. This record belongs to a study of spatial heterogeneity in lung cancer. The study's findings and limits: Counts of expanded alpha and beta TCRs within tumors tracked the tumor nonsynonymous mutation count.

Germline CDR1 SGHNT, CDR2 YYREEE (reference sequence). V was cut by 4 bases and J by 0 bases, with 14 bases left in between. The CDR3 runs to 16 residues. The sample's time point: sample taken at primary tumor resection. The donors, 72 patients with untreated early-stage non-small cell lung cancer, provided the samples. Unsorted samples of tumor, nontumor lung or frozen PBMC had their whole RNA sequenced. TCRdb ran MiXCR on the 5' RACE reads and lists one entry per CDR3 protein. The sample holds about 6,800 distinct CDR3 sequences, 11% to 15% seen once. The sample was lung tumor tissue, taken at surgery. The receptor was isolated from a male donor with early-stage non-small cell lung cancer. The chain couples TRBV5-4 to TRBJ2-1; D gene ambiguous. The CDR3: CASSPWRISSYNEQFF. The CDR3, as DNA: TGTGCCAGCAGCCCATGGCGGATCAGCTCCTACAATGAGCAGTTCTTC.